Following are 11 T cell receptor beta chains from one sample sequenced in a study of cytomegalovirus exposure and HLA in healthy donors. Profiled with immunoSEQ multiplex PCR; TCRdb holds only in-frame clones, not every one. The profile shows over 150,000 clones, around 96% of them singletons. Input material: PBMCs. These receptors originate from a woman between 18 and 29 years old in good health and CMV-seronegative.

This chain joins TRBV6-1 and TRBJ1-2; the match to TRBD1 covers 7 bases. The germline V gene encodes CDR1 MNHNS and CDR2 SASEGT. With 0 bases clipped from V and 0 bases from J, the junction kept 4 bases outside the gene matches. The CDR3 is made up of 16 amino acids. CDR3 sequence: CASSEARGTANYGYTF. For the CDR3, the DNA is TGTGCCAGCAGTGAAGCGAGGGGGACAGCTAACTATGGCTACACCTTC.

The CDR3 protein is CASSEAGLPIGNRGYTF. Here the CDR3 DNA reads TGTGCCAGCAGCGAAGCAGGGCTCCCCATAGGCAATAGGGGCTACACCTTC. J is TRBJ1-2 and V is TRBV7-9; a possible D gene is TRBD1 (5 bases). The CDR3 consists of 17 residues. The germline V and J ends were trimmed by 5 bases and 8 bases, with 27 bases remaining between them. Per germline, CDR1 SEHNR and CDR2 FQNEAQ (reference sequence).

The chain has TRBV6-5 and TRBJ2-7, with TRBD1 matching over 8 bases. The CDR3 contains 14 residues. Unmatched junction bases numbered 6, after V lost 0 bases and J lost 8 bases. Germline assignment: CDR1 MNHEY and CDR2 SVGAGI. CDR3 bases: TGTGCCAGCAGTTACTCGCCGGGACAGGCGAAGCAGTACTTC. This encodes CASSYSPGQAKQYF.

The CDR3 DNA reads TGTGCCAGCAGCTGGGGGGGGAGGACGTACGAGCAGTACTTC. Its translation: CASSWGGRTYEQYF. This sequence joins TRBV5-4 and TRBJ2-7; 7 positions agree with TRBD2. Germline trimming cut 3 bases from V and 4 bases from J; bases unmatched to any gene: 7. This CDR3 is built from 14 residues. Germline V gene sequence: CDR1 SGHNT, CDR2 YYREEE (reference sequence).

The V and J genes are TRBV15 and TRBJ2-5; D perhaps matches TRBD1 (5 bases). The length of the CDR3 is 13 residues. Germline V lookup: CDR1 LNHNV, CDR2 YYDKDF (reference sequence). V lost 9 bases and J lost 4, with 15 bases in between. The CDR3 loop reads CATGAGRVETQYF. The CDR3 DNA sequence: TGTGCCACTGGGGCAGGCAGGGTAGAGACCCAGTACTTC.

The chain combines TRBV7-9 with TRBJ1-1; D is ambiguous. This CDR3 comprises 12 residues. V was pared by 5 bases and J by 5 bases, with 9 bases between. The germline gives CDR1 SEHNR, CDR2 FQNEAQ (reference sequence). Here the CDR3 DNA reads TGTGCCAGCAGCCCTCACGAGACTGAAGCTTTCTTT. Its translation: CASSPHETEAFF.

The V call is TRBV7-9, the J call TRBJ1-2; D unresolved. The V end lost 1 base, the J end lost 6 bases, and 9 bases lay between the germline ends. Germline V gene sequence: CDR1 SEHNR, CDR2 FQNEAQ (reference sequence). There are 13 residues in the CDR3. DNA for the CDR3: TGTGCCAGCAGCTTAGGAGGAGGACATGGCTACACCTTC. Its translation: CASSLGGGHGYTF.

The V and J genes are TRBV7-8 and TRBJ2-4, with 8 bases that match TRBD1. The CDR3 is 19 residues long. Germline CDR1 is SGHVS and CDR2 is FQNEAQ. Trimming took 0 bases from V and 3 from J; bases not matched to a gene: 13. The CDR3 reads CASSLAPGGYDRDKNIQYF. DNA of the CDR3: TGTGCCAGCAGCTTAGCGCCAGGGGGCTATGATCGGGACAAAAACATTCAGTACTTC.

The gene calls are TRBV7-3 and TRBJ2-3, with D perhaps matching TRBD2 (5 bases). Germline assignment: CDR1 SGHTA and CDR2 FQGTGA. The CDR3 is 16 residues long. V lost 4 bases to trimming and J lost 1 base, with 15 bases between them. The CDR3 sequence: CASSSSDLDGTDTQYF. CDR3 coding DNA: TGTGCCAGCAGCTCTTCGGACTTAGACGGCACAGATACGCAGTATTTT.

This chain connects TRBV7-9 to TRBJ2-2; the match to TRBD1 covers 8 bases. The trim removed 3 bases at V and 0 bases at J, leaving 9 bases unmatched. The germline V gene encodes CDR1 SEHNR and CDR2 FQNEAQ (reference sequence). The CDR3 sequence is 18 residues long. The CDR3 here is CASSFPGTGHSNTGELFF. CDR3 nucleotide sequence: TGTGCCAGCAGCTTCCCCGGGACAGGCCATTCGAACACCGGGGAGCTGTTTTTT.

The V gene is TRBV6-1, the J gene TRBJ2-7; 7 bases line up with TRBD2. Germline-derived CDR1 and CDR2 are MNHNS and SASEGT. The CDR3 is 14 residues long. The J segment lost 4 bases and the V segment lost 5 bases, leaving 8 bases of the junction unmatched. CDR3 coding DNA: TGTGCCAGCAGTAGGGAGGGAATGGTGTACGAGCAGTACTTC. Encoded protein: CASSREGMVYEQYF.